These 24 T cell receptor beta chains came from one sample sequenced in a study of identical twins. TCRdb re-called the 5' RACE reads through MiXCR, storing one row per CDR3 protein. The data show some 1,700,000 distinct CDR3 sequences, around 29% seen once. Sequencing was done on a sample of cord blood. The receptors stem from a newborn girl in good health.

The gene calls are TRBV27 and TRBJ1-5; 8 bases are a match to TRBD1. The CDR3 extends over 17 amino acids. Germline values: CDR1 MNHEY, CDR2 SMNVEV (reference sequence). J was trimmed by 0 bases and V by 4 bases; bases with no gene match: 8. CDR3 in amino acids: CASSYTPTGASNQPQHF. CDR3 nucleotides: TGTGCCAGCAGTTATACCCCGACAGGGGCTAGCAATCAGCCCCAGCATTTT.

The table lists this clonotype with a few counts. The rearrangement uses TRBV29-1 and TRBJ1-4, with D possibly being TRBD1 (5 bases). The CDR3 sequence is 14 residues long. V lost 4 bases to trimming and J lost 4 bases, with 13 bases between them. The germline gives CDR1 SQVTM, CDR2 ANQGSEA. CDR3: CSVGDRRGNEKLFF. CDR3 nucleotide sequence: TGCAGCGTTGGAGACCGAAGGGGTAATGAAAAACTGTTTTTT.

The sample holds a few counts of this clonotype. This rearrangement joins TRBV25-1 to TRBJ2-3; 7 bases are a match to TRBD1. The CDR3 is 17 amino acids. J lost 0 bases, V lost 1 base, and 7 bases had no gene match. The V gene's germline CDR1 is MGHDK and CDR2 SYGVNS. This CDR3 is CASSELGTVSSTDTQYF. The CDR3 DNA reads as TGTGCCAGCAGTGAATTAGGGACAGTCTCTAGCACAGATACGCAGTATTTT. Looking up the rest from reference TRBV25-1 and TRBJ2-3 gives the full variable domain: EADIYQTPRYLVIGTGKKITLECSQTMGHDKMYWYQQDPGMELHLIHYSYGVNSTEKGDLSSESTVSRIRTEHFPLTLESARPSHTSQYLCASSELGTVSSTDTQYFGPGTRLTVL.

The genes are TRBV3-1 and TRBJ2-2; D unresolved. This CDR3 contains 14 residues. Germline CDR1 is LGHDT and CDR2 is YNNKEL (reference sequence). Deletions cut 6 bases from V and 4 bases from J, with 12 bases between. The CDR3 DNA follows: TGTGCCAGCAGTCTCGGTCCCACCACCGGGGAGCTGTTTTTT. Translating gives CASSLGPTTGELFF.

The J gene is TRBJ1-1, the V gene TRBV7-9; 7 positions agree with TRBD1. This CDR3 comprises 14 residues. The germline V gene has CDR1 SEHNR and CDR2 FQNEAQ (reference sequence). V lost 4 bases, J lost 5 bases, and 7 bases stayed unmatched. The CDR3 spells CASSSTGPRTEAFF. CDR3 in DNA: TGTGCCAGCAGCTCGACAGGGCCGCGTACTGAAGCTTTCTTT.

This clonotype was seen more than once but under ten times. The CDR3: CASSLEPDQPQHF. Written as DNA, the CDR3 is TGCGCCAGCAGCTTGGAACCTGATCAGCCCCAGCATTTT. The chain uses TRBV5-1 and TRBJ1-5; D not certain. Germline V gene data show CDR1 as SGHRS and CDR2 as YFSETQ. V was pared by 0 bases and J by 5 bases, with 6 bases between. The CDR3 consists of 13 residues.

The chain combines TRBV20-1 with TRBJ2-3, with D perhaps matching TRBD1 (5 bases). V was pared by 8 bases and J by 4 bases, with 19 bases between. This CDR3 comprises 14 residues. Germline lookup yields CDR1 DFQATT and CDR2 SNEGSKA (reference sequence). The CDR3 loop reads CSTPLEQGPDTQYF. The CDR3 bases are TGCAGTACCCCCCTTGAGCAGGGCCCAGATACGCAGTATTTT.

The V call is TRBV10-3, the J call TRBJ1-1; D gene uncertain. Trimming shortened V by 0 bases and J by 0 bases, and 20 bases separated the two germline ends. The CDR3 totals 19 residues. CDR1 is ENHRY, CDR2 SYGVKD, per germline. Here the CDR3 DNA reads TGTGCCATCAGTGAGTCGATGTATACCGGAAGGTCAATGAACACTGAAGCTTTCTTT. It translates to CAISESMYTGRSMNTEAFF.

This clonotype showed up many times. The chain couples TRBV28 to TRBJ2-1; TRBD2 agrees at 12 bases. This CDR3 is built from 16 residues. The germline V gene has CDR1 MDHEN and CDR2 SYDVKM. Trimming at V came to 7 bases and at J to 0 bases, leaving 4 bases not matched to a gene. CDR3 protein: CASTQTSGSSYNEQFF. In DNA, the CDR3 is TGTGCCAGCACTCAGACTAGCGGGAGCTCCTACAATGAGCAGTTCTTC.

In its sample, this clonotype was seen once. The CDR3 DNA follows: TGTGCCTCAGAGCCAGGGCCCAATAATGAGCAGTTCTTC. Its protein product is CASEPGPNNEQFF. The chain links TRBV30 to TRBJ2-1; tentative D call: TRBD1 (5 bases). Germline V gene data show CDR1 as GTSNPN and CDR2 as SVGIG (reference sequence). The V end lost 7 bases, the J end lost 7 bases, and 17 bases lay between the germline ends. This CDR3 contains 13 residues.

V gene TRBV20-1 combines with J gene TRBJ2-5; D ambiguous. The germline V gene encodes CDR1 DFQATT and CDR2 SNEGSKA (reference sequence). The length of the CDR3 is 13 residues. Trimming pared 6 bases from V and 2 bases from J, leaving 13 bases between. Written as DNA, the CDR3 is TGCAGTGCAAAGAGTTACCATCAAGAGACCCAGTACTTC. Its protein product is CSAKSYHQETQYF.

The chain links TRBV4-1 to TRBJ2-2, with a tentative D call TRBD2 (5 bases). Germline CDR1 is MGHRA and CDR2 is YSYEKL. V lost 2 bases to trimming and J lost 6 bases, with 10 bases between them. The CDR3 contains 14 residues. In DNA form, the CDR3 reads TGCGCCAGCAGCCAACTACTAGTTCCCGGGGAGCTGTTTTTT. This encodes CASSQLLVPGELFF.

The J gene is TRBJ2-7, the V gene TRBV29-1; 11 positions match TRBD2. Germline lookup yields CDR1 SQVTM and CDR2 ANQGSEA. V gave up 6 bases and J gave up 7 bases; unmatched junction bases: 11. There are 14 residues in the CDR3. DNA for the CDR3: TGCAGCGTGGAACTAGCGGGAGTGTACAATGAGCAGTACTTC. Its translation is CSVELAGVYNEQYF.

The J gene is TRBJ2-1, the V gene TRBV4-2; D unresolved. TRBJ2-7 matches the DNA end more closely, so the J call is doubtful. In germline, CDR1 is LGHNA, CDR2 YNFKEQ. The CDR3 totals 15 residues. CDR3 protein: CASTPDLSSYNEQYF. The CDR3 nucleotides are TGTGCCAGCACCCCAGACCTTAGCTCCTACAATGAGCAGTACTTC.

This clonotype was counted between two and nine times. The chain uses TRBV6-1 and TRBJ1-2; D is possibly TRBD1 (5 bases). Germline assignment: CDR1 MNHNS and CDR2 SASEGT. V gave up 7 bases and J gave up 2 bases, with 17 bases separating them. CDR3 length: 15 amino acids. The CDR3 spells CASTGFQRQNYGYTF. For the CDR3, the DNA is TGTGCCAGCACTGGGTTTCAAAGACAGAACTATGGCTACACCTTC.

This clonotype has a handful of counts. V and J are TRBV15 and TRBJ2-7, with 7 bases matching TRBD1. CDR1 is LNHNV and CDR2 is YYDKDF in the germline V gene (reference sequence). Losses at the gene ends were 0 bases for V and 0 bases for J; bases not matched to a gene: 8. The CDR3 is 17 residues long. CDR3 in amino acids: CATSRDVGQLTSYEQYF. CDR3 in DNA: TGTGCCACCAGCAGAGATGTGGGACAGCTTACCTCCTACGAGCAGTACTTC.

The chain couples TRBV6-5 to TRBJ2-7; 9 bases fit TRBD2. Germline assignment: CDR1 MNHEY and CDR2 SVGAGI. CDR3 length: 15 amino acids. V shed 0 bases, J shed 4 bases, and the junction held 4 bases outside the gene matches. The DNA of the CDR3 is TGTGCCAGCAGTTACTCGCCGGGACTAGCTTACGAGCAGTACTTC. Translating it yields CASSYSPGLAYEQYF.

This chain joins TRBV7-2 and TRBJ2-3; tentatively, D is TRBD1 (5 bases). Germline CDR1 is SGHTA and CDR2 is FQGNSA. The V and J ends lost 1 base and 4 bases respectively, with 12 bases between them. The CDR3 totals 15 residues. The CDR3 DNA reads as TGTGCCAGCAGCTTAGTCCAGGGAACAGCAGATACGCAGTATTTT. Amino acids: CASSLVQGTADTQYF.

The V call is TRBV24-1, the J call TRBJ2-1; tentative D call: TRBD1 (6 bases). Germline V gene sequence: CDR1 KGHDR, CDR2 SFDVKD. The CDR3 has 14 residues. V lost 7 bases and J lost 4, with 13 bases in between. Here the CDR3 DNA reads TGTGCCACCAGGGCACCGGGACAATACAATGAGCAGTTCTTC. Protein product: CATRAPGQYNEQFF.

This clonotype was seen a handful of times. The chain uses TRBV10-3 and TRBJ1-1; the D gene is possibly TRBD1 (5 bases). This CDR3 has 10 residues. Trimming took 9 bases from V and 8 from J, leaving 10 bases between them. Germline V gene lookup returns CDR1 ENHRY and CDR2 SYGVKD. This CDR3 reads CAMPGPEAFF. The DNA of the CDR3 is TGTGCCATGCCGGGACCCGAAGCTTTCTTT.

The chain has TRBV7-6 and TRBJ2-1, with TRBD2 matching over 8 bases. The trim removed 4 bases at V and 5 bases at J, leaving 4 bases unmatched. The CDR3 has 14 residues. Germline V CDR1 and CDR2: SGHVS, FNYEAQ. The CDR3 spells CASSSAGAHNEQFF. In DNA form, the CDR3 reads TGTGCCAGCAGCTCAGCGGGGGCTCACAATGAGCAGTTCTTC.

This clonotype was seen only once. The chain recombines TRBV14 with TRBJ2-3, with D unresolved. V dropped 0 bases and J dropped 2 bases, with 18 bases sitting between them. Germline CDR1 reads SGHDN; CDR2 reads FVKESK. The CDR3 contains 18 residues. CDR3 amino acids: CASSQDRGAVSITDTQYF. As DNA, the CDR3 is TGTGCCAGCAGCCAAGATCGTGGCGCGGTTTCGATCACAGATACGCAGTATTTT.

This sequence joins TRBV20-1 and TRBJ2-7; D is unclear. CDR3 size: 13 residues. Germline CDR1 is DFQATT and CDR2 is SNEGSKA (reference sequence). V gave up 0 bases and J gave up 6 bases, with 12 bases separating them. This CDR3 reads CSARDRQSLEQYF. The CDR3 nucleotides read TGCAGTGCTAGAGATCGCCAGTCTCTCGAGCAGTACTTC.

The V and J genes are TRBV5-1 and TRBJ2-1, with 8 bases identical to TRBD1. The junction had 5 bases not matched to a gene; V was cut back by 0 bases and J by 3 bases. This CDR3 region has 16 residues. The germline CDR1 and CDR2 sequences are SGHRS and YFSETQ. The CDR3 spells CASSLVQGELYNEQFF. For the CDR3, the DNA is TGCGCCAGCAGCTTGGTACAGGGGGAGCTCTACAATGAGCAGTTCTTC.